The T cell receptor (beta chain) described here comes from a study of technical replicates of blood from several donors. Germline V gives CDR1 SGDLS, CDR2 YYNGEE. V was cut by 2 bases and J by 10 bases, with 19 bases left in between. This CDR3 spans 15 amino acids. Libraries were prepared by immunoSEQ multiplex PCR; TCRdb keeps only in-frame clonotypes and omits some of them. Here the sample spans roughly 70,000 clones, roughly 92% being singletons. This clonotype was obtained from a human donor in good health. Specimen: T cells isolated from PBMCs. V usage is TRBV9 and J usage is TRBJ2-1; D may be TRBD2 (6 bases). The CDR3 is CASSVPTLGGVEQFF. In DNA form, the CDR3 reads TGTGCCAGCAGCGTCCCTACCCTGGGGGGAGTGGAGCAGTTCTTC.